These T cell receptor beta chains were read from a single sample in a study of T-cell memory formation after mild COVID-19. TCRdb used MiXCR to reprocess the 5' RACE reads, holding one entry per CDR3 protein. The repertoire holds around 130,000 distinct CDR3 sequences, around a sixth seen once, with approximately 13% in the top ten. Material for sequencing was PBMCs or a T cell subset sorted from them (not recorded which). Source of these receptors: an adult woman who had mild COVID-19 (a few samples of this study predate the infection). Cell type and time point are not known. The CDR3 runs from the conserved cysteine through the conserved F or W. The order of the fields is V gene, D gene, J gene, CDR3 protein. D genes are given only for firm matches.

>TRBV24-1|NA|TRBJ2-5
CATSARDFQETQYF
>TRBV20-1|NA|TRBJ2-1
CSAEERTGGDEQFF
>TRBV11-2|TRBD2|TRBJ2-3
CASSFPGAGVELGTDTQYF
>TRBV5-1|TRBD1|TRBJ1-1
CASSFQGANTEAFF
>TRBV12-3/TRBV12-4|TRBD1|TRBJ1-2
CASSQGAYGYTF
>TRBV7-6|TRBD2|TRBJ2-1
CASSFSTSGSYNEQFF
>TRBV6-6|TRBD1|TRBJ1-1
CASSHPRQGGEAFF
>TRBV12-3/TRBV12-4|NA|TRBJ2-5
CASRRDTGFQETQYF
>TRBV12-3/TRBV12-4|TRBD1|TRBJ2-7
CASSSGQGFHEQYF
>TRBV6-2/TRBV6-3|NA|TRBJ2-5
CASTLGGTQYF
>TRBV12-3/TRBV12-4|NA|TRBJ2-1
CASTTRRLHNEQFF
>TRBV6-5|NA|TRBJ1-2
CASSYSKGQYGYTF
>TRBV20-1|TRBD1|TRBJ2-1
CSASRGHNEQFF
>TRBV5-1|NA|TRBJ2-7
CASSYRLGMNYEQYF
>TRBV7-9|NA|TRBJ1-2
CASSWYAVGRYGYTF
>TRBV21-1|NA|TRBJ1-1
CASSKGARTGKNTEAFF
>TRBV9|TRBD2|TRBJ2-3
CASSARLAGPKDTQYF
>TRBV27|NA|TRBJ1-2
CASSLKGGNYGYTF
>TRBV20-1|TRBD1|TRBJ1-2
CSAPDRGPNYGYTF
>TRBV7-9|TRBD2|TRBJ2-2
CASSWTSGRGDTGELFF
>TRBV29-1|TRBD1|TRBJ2-5
CSVEGQGFQETQYF
>TRBV27|NA|TRBJ1-1
CASSLLMGHTEAFF
>TRBV29-1|NA|TRBJ1-1
CSSRGSGVGNTEAFF
>TRBV12-3/TRBV12-4|NA|TRBJ2-1
CASRLTDEQFF
>TRBV15|NA|TRBJ2-7
CATSREGPGWQSFSYEQYF
>TRBV7-9|NA|TRBJ2-3
CGFGASDRMQYF
>TRBV10-3|TRBD1|TRBJ1-5
CAISEAAGGSNQPQHF
>TRBV12-3/TRBV12-4|NA|TRBJ1-2
CASSPGRFPVGYNYGYTF
>TRBV4-3|NA|TRBJ2-2
CASSQEAAENTGELFF
>TRBV7-6|NA|TRBJ2-5
CASSLGVRGPETQYF
>TRBV6-2/TRBV6-3|TRBD1|TRBJ2-7
CASSPAGTGDYEQYF
>TRBV5-5|NA|TRBJ2-5
CASSWGARHSQETQYF
>TRBV7-2|TRBD2|TRBJ2-1
CASSLAGREGEQFF
>TRBV6-2/TRBV6-3|TRBD2|TRBJ2-7
CASSYMSSGGAYEQYF
>TRBV12-2|NA|TRBJ2-7
CASRLASGPSSYEQYF
>TRBV5-4|NA|TRBJ1-2
CASSLEKGVNYGYTF
>TRBV5-1|TRBD1|TRBJ2-2
CASSWGTENTGELFF
>TRBV9|NA|TRBJ2-5
CASSVNQLAQETQYF
>TRBV13|NA|TRBJ1-5
CASSLSPRSNQPQHF
>TRBV10-2|TRBD1|TRBJ1-4
CASSLSGGPGEKLFF
>TRBV10-3|NA|TRBJ2-5
CAIHSMLLF
>TRBV7-9|TRBD1|TRBJ2-7
CASSLGQGTYEQYF
>TRBV30|TRBD2|TRBJ2-2
CAWSPWRTSGTPHTGELFF
>TRBV4-1|NA|TRBJ1-6
CASSPPDNSPLHF
>TRBV16|NA|TRBJ2-1
CASSQFQGAIYNEQFF
>TRBV18|TRBD2|TRBJ2-1
CASSPLGLVGAYNEQFF
>TRBV5-4|NA|TRBJ2-3
CASSYMTILADTQYF
>TRBV6-6|NA|TRBJ1-1
CASRRGLNTEAFF
>TRBV29-1|NA|TRBJ1-1
CSFKGMRTEAFF
>TRBV10-3|NA|TRBJ1-1
CAISDPGHQNTEAFF
>TRBV19|NA|TRBJ1-1
CASRSDSAVEAFF
>TRBV4-3|NA|TRBJ1-2
CASSQDMTGYGYTF
>TRBV7-2|TRBD2|TRBJ2-3
CASSPRRGSGRVTDTQYF
>TRBV7-9|NA|TRBJ1-5
CASSPRGDSNQPQHF
>TRBV7-6|TRBD1|TRBJ2-1
CASSPQGGTGIYNEQFF
>TRBV9|NA|TRBJ1-6
CASSVEGTNSPLHF
>TRBV7-8|TRBD2|TRBJ2-3
CASSSTSGTDTQYF